Detailed here is one T cell receptor (beta chain). Antigen specificity is unknown. The germline V gene has CDR1 SGHRS and CDR2 YFSETQ. The ends lost 4 bases at V and 7 bases at J; junction bases unmatched: 14. The CDR3 loop spans 17 amino acids. The diagnostic colonoscopy in ulcerative colitis patients preceded any immunosuppressive treatment. Measured with immunoSEQ multiplex PCR; TCRdb has only the in-frame clones, and not every one. The sample gives roughly 64,000 clones, 85% to 90% of which show up once; nearly 3.5% is in the top ten. The entry originates in a study of pediatric ulcerative colitis. Study-level findings and limits: All ulcerative colitis patients, but no controls, carried a couple of rectal clonotypes. Compared with controls, ulcerative colitis showed greater blood-rectum clone sharing.

The sequenced sample consisted of blood. The clonotype was recovered from a boy aged 10-17 years with severe ulcerative colitis. The chain uses TRBV5-1 and TRBJ2-1, with 10 bases lining up with TRBD2. The DNA for the CDR3 is TGCGCCAGCAGCGGCGATTGGCTAGCGGGAGATGGGAATGAGCAGTTCTTC. The encoded protein is CASSGDWLAGDGNEQFF.